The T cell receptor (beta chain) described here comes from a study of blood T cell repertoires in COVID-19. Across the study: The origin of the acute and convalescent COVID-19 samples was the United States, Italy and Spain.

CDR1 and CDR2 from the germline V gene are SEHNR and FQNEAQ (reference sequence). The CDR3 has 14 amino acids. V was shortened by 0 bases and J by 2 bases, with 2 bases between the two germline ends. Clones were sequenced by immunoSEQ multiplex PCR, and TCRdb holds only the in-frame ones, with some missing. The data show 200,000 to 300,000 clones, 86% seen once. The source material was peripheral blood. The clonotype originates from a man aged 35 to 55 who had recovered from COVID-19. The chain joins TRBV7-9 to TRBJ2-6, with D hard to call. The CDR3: CASSLAAGANVLTF. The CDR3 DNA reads TGTGCCAGCAGCTTAGCCGCTGGGGCCAACGTCCTGACTTTC.